This is a list of T cell receptor beta chains from one sample in a study of T-cell reconstitution after alpha-beta-depleted transplantation in children. In TCRdb, the PCR reads were re-called with MiXCR into one record per CDR3 protein. The data contain approximately 350,000 distinct CDR3 sequences, about 14% of them seen just once; the ten biggest clones take up around 4%. The sequencing here drew on PBMCs, taken from the stem cell graft. These receptors came from a human donor who donated a stem cell graft to a child with Fanconi anemia. The CDR3 runs from the conserved cysteine through the conserved F or W. A D gene is named only where the DNA matches it firmly. Only part of the rows carry a size: once, few, many, or a class if the clone is expanded.

TRBJ2-3 TRBV7-3 NA 17 NA CASSPTEPPISTDTQYF TGTGCCAGCAGCCCCACCGAACCCCCTATTAGCACAGATACGCAGTATTTT
TRBJ1-4 TRBV4-3 NA 17 few CASSQGPGGPTNEKLFF TGCGCCAGCAGCCAAGGTCCCGGCGGACCGACTAATGAAAAACTGTTTTTT
TRBJ1-2 TRBV18 TRBD1 15 few CASSRETTGGYGYTF TGTGCCAGCTCACGCGAGACTACAGGGGGCTATGGCTACACCTTC
TRBJ1-3 TRBV29-1 NA 12 many CSVWLGGNTIYF TGCAGCGTGTGGTTGGGAGGAAACACCATATATTTT
TRBJ1-1 TRBV20-1 NA 13 NA CSARVGSRTEAFF TGCAGTGCTAGAGTGGGAAGTAGGACGGAAGCTTTCTTT
TRBJ1-6 TRBV27 TRBD1 15 NA CASSPRHRGNSPLHF TGTGCCAGCAGTCCTAGGCACAGGGGCAATTCACCCCTCCACTTT
TRBJ2-3 TRBV11-2 NA 17 NA CASYSRSGGPSTDTQYF TGTGCCAGCTACAGCCGCTCTGGGGGCCCTAGCACAGATACGCAGTATTTT
TRBJ1-1 TRBV5-1 TRBD1 14 NA CASSLFGTDTEAFF TGCGCCAGCAGCTTGTTCGGGACAGACACTGAAGCTTTCTTT
TRBJ2-5 TRBV12-3/TRBV12-4 NA 13 NA CASSLLHQETQYF TGTGCCAGCAGTTTATTACACCAAGAGACCCAGTACTTC
TRBJ2-7 TRBV7-9 NA 16 NA CASSASSGTPGGEQYF TGTGCCAGCAGCGCTTCCAGTGGGACCCCTGGGGGCGAGCAGTACTTC
TRBJ2-2 TRBV15 NA 17 NA CATSRGQGPRATGELFF TGTGCCACCAGCAGAGGCCAGGGGCCCAGAGCGACCGGGGAGCTGTTTTTT
TRBJ1-4 TRBV4-3 NA 14 many CASSQIASGEKLFF TGCGCCAGCAGCCAAATAGCGTCGGGTGAAAAACTGTTTTTT
TRBJ2-2 TRBV30 NA 15 NA CAWTVPPQNTGELFF TGTGCCTGGACCGTACCCCCACAGAACACCGGGGAGCTGTTTTTT
TRBJ2-3 TRBV9 NA 14 many CASSVGQTPDTQYF TGTGCCAGCAGCGTAGGCCAAACCCCAGATACGCAGTATTTT
TRBJ1-5 TRBV12-3/TRBV12-4 NA 15 few CASSPSGRANQPQHF TGTGCCAGCAGCCCATCGGGACGGGCGAATCAGCCCCAGCATTTT
TRBJ1-1 TRBV7-9 TRBD1 15 NA CASSRQDRVDGEASF TGTGCCAGCAGCCGTCAGGACAGGGTCGATGGTGAAGCTTCCTTT
TRBJ1-5 TRBV20-1 TRBD1 21 few CSARWQGGGGSPHYSNQPQHF TGCAGTGCTAGATGGCAGGGGGGCGGAGGGTCCCCGCACTATAGCAATCAGCCCCAGCATTTT
TRBJ1-1 TRBV6-7 NA 14 NA CTSSYGRLNTEAFF TGTACCAGCAGTTATGGACGGCTGAACACTGAAGCTTTCTTT
TRBJ1-3 TRBV12-3/TRBV12-4 NA 14 few CASRILNSGNTIYF TGTGCCAGCAGGATTCTGAACTCTGGAAACACCATATATTTT
TRBJ1-4 TRBV5-1 TRBD1 15 many CASSSGQASNEKLFF TGCGCCAGCAGCAGCGGACAGGCATCTAATGAAAAACTGTTTTTT
TRBJ2-1 TRBV20-1 NA 16 many CSARDKGSPYFNEHFF TGCAGTGCTAGAGATAAAGGCAGCCCTTATTTTAATGAGCATTTCTTC
TRBJ2-2 TRBV11-2 NA 17 few CASSLGVRSPNTGELFF TGTGCCAGCAGCTTAGGGGTTCGGAGTCCGAACACCGGGGAGCTGTTTTTT
TRBJ2-3 TRBV5-6 NA 16 few CASSRTGSGRTDTQYF TGTGCCAGCAGCCGAACAGGGAGCGGGCGCACAGATACGCAGTATTTT
TRBJ2-3 TRBV4-3 NA 14 NA CASSQESRDGLKYF TGCGCCAGCAGCCAAGAGAGCCGGGACGGCTTAAAGTATTTT
TRBJ2-7 TRBV12-3/TRBV12-4 NA 14 few CASSKYQGTYEQYF TGTGCCAGCAGTAAATATCAGGGGACCTACGAGCAGTACTTC
TRBJ2-2 TRBV10-1 NA 18 NA CASSRIPPGTQNTGELFF TGCGCCAGCAGTCGAATCCCTCCCGGGACACAGAACACCGGGGAGCTGTTTTTT
TRBJ1-5 TRBV6-2/TRBV6-3 NA 15 NA CASSAGTKLNQPQHF TGTGCCAGCAGTGCCGGGACAAAATTAAATCAGCCCCAGCATTTT
TRBJ1-1 TRBV7-6 NA 13 NA CSSSLQVNTEAFF TGTTCCAGCAGCTTACAGGTTAACACTGAAGCTTTCTTT
TRBJ1-5 TRBV2 NA 14 many CASRATGDPEPQHF TGTGCCAGCCGGGCAACGGGGGATCCTGAGCCCCAGCATTTT
TRBJ2-1 TRBV10-3 NA 17 few CAISEPQTSRKFDEQFF TGTGCCATCAGTGAGCCCCAGACTAGTCGGAAGTTCGATGAGCAGTTCTTC
TRBJ1-1 TRBV10-2 NA 13 many CASSLDMNTEAFF TGCGCCAGCAGTCTTGACATGAACACTGAAGCTTTCTTT